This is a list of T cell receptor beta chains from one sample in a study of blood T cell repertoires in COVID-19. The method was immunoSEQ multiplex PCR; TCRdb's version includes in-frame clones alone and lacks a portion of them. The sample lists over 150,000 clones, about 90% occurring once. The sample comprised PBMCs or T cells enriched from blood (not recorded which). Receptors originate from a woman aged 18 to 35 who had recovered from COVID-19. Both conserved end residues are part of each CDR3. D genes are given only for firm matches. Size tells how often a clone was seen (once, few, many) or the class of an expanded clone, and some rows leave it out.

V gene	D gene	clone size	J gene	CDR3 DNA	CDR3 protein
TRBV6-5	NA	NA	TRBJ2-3	TGTGCCAGCAGGAGAGGCACAGATACGCAGTATTTT	CASRRGTDTQYF
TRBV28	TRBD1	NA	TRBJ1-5	TGTGCCAGCAGTGAGAGACAGGGTACCAATCAGCCCCAGCATTTT	CASSERQGTNQPQHF
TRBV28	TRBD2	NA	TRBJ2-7	TGTGCCAGCAGTTTATTTTCAGCGGGGGGGGCCTACGAGCAGTACTTC	CASSLFSAGGAYEQYF
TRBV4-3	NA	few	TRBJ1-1	TGCGCCAGCAGTCACAGGGATGGTGAAGCTTTCTTT	CASSHRDGEAFF
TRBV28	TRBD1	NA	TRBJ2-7	TGTGCCAGCAGTACGGGACAGGAGATCGATCGGTACTTC	CASSTGQEIDRYF
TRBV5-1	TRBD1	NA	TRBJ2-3	TGCGCCAGCAGCGGAACGACCGGGACAGGGACAGATACGCAGTATTTT	CASSGTTGTGTDTQYF
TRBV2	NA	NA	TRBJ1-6	TGTGCCAGCAGTGAGAGTCGTCAGGAGGGTTCACCCCTCCACTTT	CASSESRQEGSPLHF
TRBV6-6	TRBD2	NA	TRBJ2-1	TGTGCCAGCAGTCCCCGGACTAGCGGCTCTTATGAGCAGTTCTTC	CASSPRTSGSYEQFF
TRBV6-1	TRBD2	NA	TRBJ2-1	TGTGCCAGCAGTGAGCGGGCTAGCGGATACAATGAGCAGTTCTTC	CASSERASGYNEQFF
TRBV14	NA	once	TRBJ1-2	TGTGCCAGCAGCCGGGGGGGGATATCCTACTATGGCTACACCTTC	CASSRGGISYYGYTF